These T cell receptor beta chains were read from a single sample in a study of beta chain features in type 1 diabetes. Sequencing used immunoSEQ multiplex PCR; TCRdb keeps in-frame clones, though not all of them. The sample consists of about 260,000 clones, around 68% of them appearing once. Sequencing was carried out using naive CD4+ T cells from blood. These receptors all stem from a man aged 30-40 years in good health. Both conserved end residues are part of each CDR3. Fields, in order: CDR3 protein, V gene, J gene.

CASTPGAAVNEQFF,TRBV7-9,TRBJ2-1
CASSEVQGGTEAFF,TRBV2,TRBJ1-1
CASSSVGGKETQYF,TRBV5-4,TRBJ2-5
CASRQGAGYTF,TRBV2,TRBJ1-2
CASSLAGAQETQYF,TRBV5-4,TRBJ2-5
CAWTTGKTGELFF,TRBV30,TRBJ2-2
CASSLARAGRADTQYF,TRBV5-1,TRBJ2-3
CASSLYRGGAETQYF,TRBV7-9,TRBJ2-5
CASSLRDEQYF,TRBV7-2,TRBJ2-7
CASSHPGRGRGETQYF,TRBV14,TRBJ2-5
CAMSGGTNEQFF,TRBV30,TRBJ2-1
CSVEKGYEQYF,TRBV29-1,TRBJ2-7
CASSEAWGQYF,TRBV2,TRBJ2-7
CASSTGGTYEQYF,TRBV7-9,TRBJ2-7
CASSPGPKNTEAFF,TRBV27,TRBJ1-1
CASAPGPTNTGELFF,TRBV28,TRBJ2-2
CASSPRFF,TRBV5-6,TRBJ2-1
CAWSVQGAGDTQYF,TRBV30,TRBJ2-3
CASSQALAASYEQYF,TRBV14,TRBJ2-7
CAWTKGNEKLFF,TRBV30,TRBJ1-4
CASSFLPSGSTGELFF,TRBV28,TRBJ2-2
CASSFEVGELFF,TRBV7-2,TRBJ2-2
CAWTPDTYNEQFF,TRBV30,TRBJ2-1
CAWNRRGTEAFF,TRBV30,TRBJ1-1
CSASPQNTQYF,TRBV20-1,TRBJ2-3
CSAEGTSSSYEQYF,TRBV29-1,TRBJ2-7
CASLTVGTGELFF,TRBV28,TRBJ2-2
CASSSAPSGGGDTQYF,TRBV7-2,TRBJ2-3
CAWSVGQGGYNEQFF,TRBV30,TRBJ2-1
CASSLARQGNTEAFF,TRBV7-2,TRBJ1-1
CASSSDLAGPYEQYF,TRBV9,TRBJ2-7
CASSLSYTEAFF,TRBV7-9,TRBJ1-1
CASSALADHTDTQYF,TRBV9,TRBJ2-3